This T cell receptor beta chain was recorded in a study of regulatory T cells in long-lasting Graves disease. Time point: newly diagnosed GD, antithyroid drugs for less than 3 months. The TCR library was prepared using RNA isolated from PBMCs. Patients all came to the study from an endocrinology department in Xi'an, China. Per the germline V gene, CDR1 is SGHVS and CDR2 is FQNEAQ. Germline trimming cut 5 bases from V and 3 bases from J; bases unmatched to any gene: 9. The CDR3 covers 16 residues. Broader study findings: Persistent Graves' cases showed lower TCR diversity than newly diagnosed cases.

This clonotype has just one count. The antigen is not known. Just one base apart from a much larger clone, this may be a read error. Building of the TCR beta libraries involved iRepertoire HTBI primers and Arm-PCR of CDR3 regions. TCRdb re-called the multiplex PCR reads with MiXCR, one entry per CDR3 protein. The data hold some 450,000 distinct CDR3 sequences, with about a sixth observed a single time. The same sample was also studied in work on T cells in Graves' hyperthyroidism and ophthalmopathy. Per that paper: First-round RT-PCR with HTBI primers amplified the TCR CDR3 region. Most thyroid-expanded clonotypes above 0.001 were also found in blood.

The source was peripheral blood mononuclear cells (PBMCs), collected at new diagnosis, from a patient treated with antithyroid drugs. This receptor was obtained from a woman in her thirties with Graves disease. V gene TRBV7-8 combines with J gene TRBJ1-5, with 8 bases fitting TRBD1. The CDR3 coding sequence is TGTGCCAGCAGCCTCAGTACAGGGGGAGCCAATCAGCCCCAGCATTTT. This sequence encodes CASSLSTGGANQPQHF.